One sample yielded the 8 T cell receptor beta chains listed below, sequenced in a study of blood T cell repertoires in COVID-19. Clones were read by immunoSEQ multiplex PCR, and TCRdb kept only the in-frame ones, dropping some. The profile shows more than 95,000 clones, 85% to 90% of them singletons. Sequencing input: peripheral blood. The receptors shown here come from a human donor in a cohort sampled during active COVID-19.

V gene TRBV24-1 combines with J gene TRBJ2-6; perhaps TRBD2 as D (6 bases). The germline CDR1 and CDR2 sequences are KGHDR and SFDVKD. Trimming stripped 6 bases from V and 0 bases from J, with 17 bases between. This CDR3 spans 18 amino acids. DNA of the CDR3: TGTGCCACCAGTCAGGGAGCGGGCGGTCCCTCTGGGGCCAACGTCCTGACTTTC. Translated, it gives CATSQGAGGPSGANVLTF.

The J gene is TRBJ1-2, the V gene TRBV28; D uncertain. Trimming shortened V by 6 bases and J by 1 base, and 3 bases separated the two germline ends. The germline V gene has CDR1 MDHEN and CDR2 SYDVKM. CDR3 length: 11 amino acids. The CDR3 reads CASSGNYGYTF. CDR3 sequence (DNA): TGTGCCAGCAGCGGTAACTATGGCTACACCTTC.

This clone ranks as medium-sized (0.01 to 0.1%). The chain couples TRBV7-9 to TRBJ1-2; possibly TRBD1 for D (5 bases). The V end lost 0 bases, the J end lost 6 bases, and 5 bases lay between the germline ends. The CDR3 extends over 12 amino acids. Germline CDR1 is SEHNR and CDR2 is FQNEAQ (reference sequence). CDR3: CASSLAGDGYTF. DNA of the CDR3: TGTGCCAGCAGCTTAGCAGGGGATGGCTACACCTTC.

The V and J genes are TRBV7-9 and TRBJ1-1, with D perhaps TRBD1 (5 bases). Germline CDR1 is SEHNR and CDR2 is FQNEAQ (reference sequence). The length of the CDR3 is 16 residues. V was pared by 5 bases and J by 6 bases, with 22 bases between. DNA of the CDR3: TGTGCCAGCAGCCTACGACAGCCCACCCTGGTTGCTGAAGCTTTCTTT. The encoded protein is CASSLRQPTLVAEAFF.

The chain has TRBV5-1 and TRBJ2-7; the match to TRBD2 covers 8 bases. After removal of 4 bases from V and 2 bases from J, the junction contained 5 bases not matched to a gene. The CDR3 has 14 amino acids. CDR1 is SGHRS, CDR2 YFSETQ, per germline. The CDR3 DNA sequence: TGCGCCAGCAGCCTACAGACTAGCGCCTACGAGCAGTACTTC. Translation gives CASSLQTSAYEQYF.

V is TRBV29-1 and J is TRBJ1-1, with D maybe TRBD1 (6 bases). V was cut by 6 bases and J by 5 bases, with 10 bases left in between. The germline V gene encodes CDR1 SQVTM and CDR2 ANQGSEA. CDR3 length: 11 residues. The DNA of the CDR3 is TGCAGCGTGGGACAAACGACTGAAGCTTTCTTT. Residues: CSVGQTTEAFF.

This clone came up a few times. V is TRBV15 and J is TRBJ2-7, with D possibly TRBD1 on 5 matching bases. V dropped 1 base and J dropped 1 base, with 17 bases sitting between them. Per the germline V gene, CDR1 is LNHNV and CDR2 is YYDKDF (reference sequence). CDR3 size: 17 residues. The CDR3 DNA sequence: TGTGCCACCAGCAGAGCCCGTTCGGTCGCAGGGTCCTACGAGCAGTACTTC. Translating it yields CATSRARSVAGSYEQYF.

The V call is TRBV7-2, the J call TRBJ1-2, with 7 bases aligning to TRBD1. The V gene end was trimmed by 6 bases and the J gene end by 5 bases; junction bases not matched to a gene: 6. Germline V lookup: CDR1 SGHTA, CDR2 FQGNSA. The CDR3 length is 13 residues. The CDR3 reads CASRLGTAYGYTF. Written as DNA, the CDR3 is TGTGCCAGCAGACTTGGGACAGCTTATGGCTACACCTTC. Together with reference TRBV7-2 and TRBJ1-2, the CDR3 gives the full variable domain: GAGVSQSPSNKVTEKGKDVELRCDPISGHTALYWYRQSLGQGLEFLIYFQGNSAPDKSGLPSDRFSAERTGGSVSTLTIQRTQQEDSAVYLCASRLGTAYGYTFGSGTRLTVV.